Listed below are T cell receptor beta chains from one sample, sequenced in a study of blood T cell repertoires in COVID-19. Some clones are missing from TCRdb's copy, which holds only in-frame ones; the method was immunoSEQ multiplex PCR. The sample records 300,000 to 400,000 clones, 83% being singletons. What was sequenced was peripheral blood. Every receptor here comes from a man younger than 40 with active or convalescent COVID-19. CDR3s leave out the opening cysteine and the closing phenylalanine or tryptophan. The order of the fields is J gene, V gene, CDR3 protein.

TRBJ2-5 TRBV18 ASSHSYRGRQETQY
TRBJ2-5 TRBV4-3 ASSPGLRETQY
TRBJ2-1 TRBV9 ASSVVGQPSYNEQF
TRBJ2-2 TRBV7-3 ASSERGGELF
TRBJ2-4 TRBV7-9 ASSFISGEAGDIQY
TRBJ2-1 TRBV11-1 ASSTPSGGDVVQF
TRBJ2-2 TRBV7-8 ASSFSAHLAGGTGELF
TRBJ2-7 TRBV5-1 ASSLEGLADEQY
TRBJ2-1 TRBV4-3 ASSQGTSGTYNEQF
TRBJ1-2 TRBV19 ASSPQRAGYGYT
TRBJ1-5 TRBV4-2 ASSLVGTGDQPQH
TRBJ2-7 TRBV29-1 SAYRGHEQY
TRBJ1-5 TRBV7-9 ASTTGLGNSNQPQH
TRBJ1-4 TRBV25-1 ASSEGKTVYNEKLF
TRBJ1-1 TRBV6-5 ASRGTGTNTEAF
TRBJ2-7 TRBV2 ASSRDRGY
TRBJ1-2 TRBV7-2 ASSLNTPYGYT
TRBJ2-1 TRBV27 ASSLSGSSYNEQF
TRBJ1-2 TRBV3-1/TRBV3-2 ASSQEGRDGGYT
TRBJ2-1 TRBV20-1 SASHSSGRGHEQF
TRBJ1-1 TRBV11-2 ASSPPGSTEAF
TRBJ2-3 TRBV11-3 ASSLVASSTDTQY
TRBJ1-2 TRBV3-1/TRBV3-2 ASSQENNNYGYT
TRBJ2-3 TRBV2 ASSLQVEGGTDTQY
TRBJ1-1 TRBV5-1 ASSLTGGDTEAF
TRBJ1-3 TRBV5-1 ASSLQSSGNTIY
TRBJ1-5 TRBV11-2 ASSLGQVQPQH
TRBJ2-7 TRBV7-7 ASSLNRQNYEQY
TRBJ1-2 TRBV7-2 ASSLIGRDYGYT
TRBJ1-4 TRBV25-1 ASSEAGQSNEKLF
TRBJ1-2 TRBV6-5 ASRHREGYGYT
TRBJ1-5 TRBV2 ASRDSSYSNQPQH
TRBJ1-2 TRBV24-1 ATSDRGVRGYT